Here is one T cell receptor beta chain with its context. Its antigen remains unknown. This entry comes from a study of cytomegalovirus exposure and HLA in healthy donors. General study points: The listing of 150 to 200 TCR beta chains classed them as cytomegalovirus-associated. Among TCR sequences, most were rare, though some public TCRs appeared in many donors. That first-cohort TCR clusters tended to co-occur in the 100 to 150 validation repertoires was found in a later analysis.

The table came from immunoSEQ multiplex PCR; TCRdb's copy has only in-frame clones and leaves some out. This sample has 200,000 to 250,000 clones; approximately 82% occur once, and the top ten carry 5.5% to 6.5%. Germline loops: CDR1 MRHNA, CDR2 SNTAGT. The CDR3 runs 14 residues. The V end was cut by 11 bases, the J end by 4 bases, with 17 bases between. The donors were members of the approximately 110-subject validation cohort (separate from the 666-subject first cohort). The chain has TRBV6-4 and TRBJ1-4; D call uncertain. The sample taken for sequencing was PBMCs. The clonotype originates from a woman aged 18-30 years in good health and CMV-seronegative. The CDR3 DNA reads as TGTGCCGGGTGGTGGGTTCGAGGTAATGAAAAACTGTTTTTT. The encoded protein is CAGWWVRGNEKLFF.